The clone carrying this T cell receptor (beta chain) was counted at least ten times. As yet, its antigen is unknown. These data belong to a study of CD8 T cells in ankylosing spondylitis. Points from the study as a whole: Certain motif variants had earlier been reported in reactive arthritis synovial fluid and blood. Reportedly, matched ankylosing spondylitis synovial fluid was significantly enriched for disease-linked clones. Disease-linked clones were CD8+ and relatively rare in peripheral blood.

The CDR3 totals 15 residues. V trimming: 6 bases; J trimming: 8 bases; junction bases outside the gene matches: 8. In germline, CDR1 is SGHNT, CDR2 YENEEA. Libraries of TCR beta came from quantitative 5'-RACE with molecular barcodes. A single record per CDR3 protein comes from TCRdb applying MiXCR to the 5' RACE reads. The repertoire consists of around 230,000 distinct CDR3 sequences, with 7.5% to 9% occurring once and the leading ten covering about 6.8%. The TCR sequence derives from a male donor with ankylosing spondylitis or in good health (not recorded which). Material for sequencing was blood, either unsorted or a sorted T cell fraction (not recorded which). This chain connects TRBV11-3 to TRBJ2-1; 12 positions agree with TRBD2. CDR3 amino acids: CASRVTSGGMDEQFF. CDR3 nucleotide sequence: TGTGCCAGCAGAGTAACTAGCGGGGGGATGGATGAGCAGTTCTTC.